This T cell receptor (beta chain) is drawn from a study of cytotoxic CD8 clonotypes in ibrutinib-treated CLL. This table comes from immunoSEQ multiplex PCR, and its TCRdb copy is limited to in-frame clones, with some not included. This table holds about 68,000 clones, 80% found once. Comment on this clone: Its antigen is unidentified.

Study results and caveats: Sampling times differed between sustained-remission and progressing patients. Clonality, elevated at ibrutinib response, dropped back toward baseline at progression.

The CDR3 is 12 amino acids. Germline lookup yields CDR1 LNHDA and CDR2 SQIVND (reference sequence). Trimming pared 3 bases from V and 3 bases from J, leaving 3 bases between. Genomic DNA (approximately 2.1 micrograms) was obtained from cryopreserved PBMCs for construction of TCR beta libraries. The sample consisted of PBMCs, taken at disease progression, from a patient treated with ibrutinib. This chain joins TRBV19 and TRBJ1-3; D unclear. The receptor was isolated from a human donor with chronic lymphocytic leukemia. The CDR3 bases are TGTGCCAGTAGTATTTATGGAAACACCATATATTTT. Residues: CASSIYGNTIYF.